The 20 T cell receptor beta chains reported below all come from one sample, sequenced in a study of blood T cells in healthy people across ages. Together with a sample-barcoded 5' primer, a J-beta primer mix was included in a second PCR lasting about 7 to 11 cycles. TCRdb reanalysed the 5' RACE reads using MiXCR and keeps one entry per CDR3 protein. The sample lists approximately 680,000 distinct CDR3 sequences; roughly 32% were seen once. Sequenced material: blood. These receptors were collected from a woman of 80 years or more in good health.

This chain joins TRBV5-1 and TRBJ1-4; possible D gene TRBD1, 5 bases. Germline loops: CDR1 SGHRS, CDR2 YFSETQ. This CDR3 comprises 15 residues. Trimming removed 3 bases at V and 3 bases at J, with 12 bases between. DNA of the CDR3: TGCGCCAGCAGCTCGGGACTTCGGGCTAATGAAAAACTGTTTTTT. Translated, it gives CASSSGLRANEKLFF.

The rearrangement uses TRBV5-5 and TRBJ2-5, with D possibly being TRBD1 or TRBD2 (5 bases each). Trimming shortened V by 0 bases and J by 11 bases, and 20 bases separated the two germline ends. The CDR3 contains 15 residues. Germline V gene data show CDR1 as SGHKS and CDR2 as YYEKEE (reference sequence). The CDR3 sequence is CASSLEAGSSYGQYF. In nucleotides, the CDR3 is TGTGCCAGCAGCTTGGAGGCAGGGAGCTCCTACGGGCAGTACTTC.

This clonotype was detected ten times or more. J is TRBJ1-2 and V is TRBV5-5; 10 bases line up with TRBD1. V dropped 3 bases and J dropped 7; count of bases not matched to a gene: 9. Germline CDR1 and CDR2: SGHKS and YYEKEE (reference sequence). CDR3 length: 15 amino acids. The CDR3 bases are TGTGCCAGCAGCTCTGCGACAGGGGGCAAGGGTGGCTACACCTTC. Encoded protein: CASSSATGGKGGYTF.

This clonotype was observed a handful of times. V gene TRBV4-1 combines with J gene TRBJ2-6; D gene uncertain. Looked up from germline, CDR1 is MGHRA and CDR2 is YSYEKL. V lost 1 base, J lost 3 bases, and 10 bases lay in between. This CDR3 has 16 residues. The CDR3 here is CASSQVPTFGANVLTF. In DNA, the CDR3 is TGCGCCAGCAGCCAAGTCCCTACCTTTGGGGCCAACGTCCTGACTTTC.

Ten or more counts support this clonotype. V and J are TRBV14 and TRBJ2-3; 9 bases map to TRBD2. The germline V gene encodes CDR1 SGHDN and CDR2 FVKESK. The CDR3 is made up of 15 amino acids. V gave up 6 bases and J gave up 5 bases; unmatched junction bases: 9. This chain's CDR3 is CASSPAGRGGDTQYF. For the CDR3, the DNA is TGTGCCAGCAGTCCCGCAGGGCGGGGGGGAGATACGCAGTATTTT.

A note on this clonotype: A much bigger clone sits one base away, suggesting this may be a read error. The J gene is TRBJ2-7, the V gene TRBV7-2; the D is unclear. The CDR3 extends over 14 amino acids. Trimming took off 1 base at V and 7 bases at J, with 14 bases between the two ends. Germline V gives CDR1 SGHTA, CDR2 FQGNSA. This chain's CDR3 is CASSLEVLYNEQYF. CDR3 nucleotide sequence: TGTGCCAGCAGCTTAGAAGTACTTTACAATGAGCAGTACTTC.

The chain joins TRBV7-9 to TRBJ1-2; TRBD1 is a possible D gene (6 bases). The V and J ends lost 5 bases and 4 bases respectively, with 14 bases between them. From germline, CDR1 is SEHNR and CDR2 FQNEAQ (reference sequence). The CDR3 spans 14 residues. The CDR3 loop reads CASSPPEGGYGYTF. The CDR3 coding sequence is TGTGCCAGCAGCCCGCCGGAGGGGGGCTATGGCTACACCTTC. The variable domain in full, completed from reference TRBV7-9 and TRBJ1-2, reads DTGVSQNPRHKITKRGQNVTFRCDPISEHNRLYWYRQTLGQGPEFLTYFQNEAQLEKSRLLSDRFSAERPKGSFSTLEIQRTEQGDSAMYLCASSPPEGGYGYTFGSGTRLTVV.

Details on this clonotype: A much larger clone is a single base away; this may be a read error. The chain has TRBV9 and TRBJ2-1; TRBD2 matches 10 bases. Germline CDR1 is SGDLS and CDR2 is YYNGEE. The CDR3 totals 18 residues. The CDR3 DNA follows: TGTGCCGGCAGCGTAGACAGCGGGGGGGCTTCTGGGAGGGGTGAGCAGTTCTTC. Amino acids: CAGSVDSGGASGRGEQFF.

This chain uses TRBV29-1 with TRBJ1-1, with D perhaps matching TRBD1 (5 bases). The CDR3 length is 13 residues. From germline, CDR1 is SQVTM and CDR2 ANQGSEA. V lost 6 bases, J lost 1 base, and 12 bases lay in between. The CDR3 here is CSVAGTRNTEAFF. The CDR3 DNA follows: TGCAGCGTAGCCGGGACCCGGAACACTGAAGCTTTCTTT.

The chain has TRBV7-2 and TRBJ1-3; D gene uncertain. CDR3 length: 15 residues. V was clipped by 1 base and J by 4 bases, with 11 bases between them. CDR1 is SGHTA and CDR2 is FQGNSA in the germline V gene. The CDR3 DNA reads as TGTGCCAGCAGCTTAGACCAAGGCTACGGAAACACCATATATTTT. Encoded protein: CASSLDQGYGNTIYF.

As regards this clonotype: Compared with germline, one end of the junction differs, possibly owing to a read error. The V gene is TRBV27, the J gene TRBJ1-1; 7 nucleotides match TRBD1. CDR1 and CDR2 from the germline V gene are MNHEY and SMNVEV (reference sequence). This CDR3 is built from 17 residues. The DNA for the CDR3 is TGTGCCAGCAGTTTAGGGCGCGAGGGCAGGGGGAACACCGAAGCTTTCTTT. Residues: CASSLGREGRGNTEAFF.

A note on this clonotype: A single base separates this from a much larger clone, so it may be a read error. The rearrangement joins TRBV9 to TRBJ2-5; TRBD2 agrees at 13 bases. The CDR3 is 16 residues long. In germline, CDR1 is SGDLS, CDR2 YYNGEE. CDR3 region: CASSARLAGGQETLYF. CDR3 nucleotide sequence: TGTGCCAGCAGCGCCCGACTAGCGGGGGGCCAAGAGACCCTGTACTTC. Using reference TRBV9 and TRBJ2-5 for the parts outside the CDR3, the full variable domain is DSGVTQTPKHLITATGQRVTLRCSPRSGDLSVYWYQQSLDQGLQFLIQYYNGEERAKGNILERFSAQQFPDLHSELNLSSLELGDSALYFCASSARLAGGQETLYFGPGTRLLVL.

This clonotype was recorded a few times. This chain links TRBV5-1 with TRBJ2-5, with D perhaps given as TRBD1 or TRBD2 (6 bases each). Per the germline V gene, CDR1 is SGHRS and CDR2 is YFSETQ. V was cut by 4 bases and J by 5 bases, with 15 bases left in between. The CDR3 sequence is 14 residues long. CDR3 bases: TGCGCCAGCAGCCGGCCGGGGGCAGTGGAGACCCAGTACTTC. This translates into CASSRPGAVETQYF.

This rearrangement joins TRBV7-3 to TRBJ2-7, with 8 bases that match TRBD1. The germline CDR1 and CDR2 sequences are SGHTA and FQGTGA. CDR3 length: 15 residues. Germline trimming cut 5 bases from V and 7 bases from J; bases unmatched to any gene: 13. CDR3 amino acids: CASSHPGGGLDEQYF. The CDR3 nucleotides are TGTGCCAGCAGCCACCCAGGGGGCGGTTTGGATGAGCAGTACTTC.

V and J are TRBV21-1 and TRBJ1-1; the DNA was not used to check the table's D call, TRBD1. TRBV21-1 is a listed pseudogene. The CDR3 contains 11 residues. The CDR3 sequence is CAARGLPEAFF. The CDR3 DNA reads TGTGCCGCCAGGGGACTCCCTGAAGCTTTCTTT.

V usage is TRBV6-6 and J usage is TRBJ1-1; the D is unclear. The CDR3 runs 10 residues. Germline loops: CDR1 MNHNY, CDR2 SVGAGI (reference sequence). Trimming took 8 bases from V and 6 from J, leaving 7 bases between them. This chain's CDR3 is CASASPEAFF. CDR3 bases: TGTGCCAGCGCATCCCCTGAAGCTTTCTTT.

This clonotype was seen many times. This may be a read error, as it is one base from a much larger clone. J is TRBJ2-7 and V is TRBV5-1; 7 nucleotides line up with TRBD1. Germline V gene sequence: CDR1 SGHRS, CDR2 YFSETQ. The CDR3 extends over 14 amino acids. J was trimmed by 3 bases and V by 4 bases; bases with no gene match: 7. The CDR3 sequence: CASSRDRECYEQYF. CDR3 sequence (DNA): TGCGCCAGCAGCCGAGACAGGGAATGCTACGAGCAGTACTTC. The full variable domain, in which reference TRBV5-1 and TRBJ2-7 provide the parts outside the CDR3, is KAGVTQTPRYLIKTRGQQVTLSCSPISGHRSVSWYQQTPGQGLQFLFEYFSETQRNKGNFPGRFSGRQFSNSRSEMNVSTLELGDSALYLCASSRDRECYEQYFGPGTRLTVT.

This clonotype was counted only a few times. The chain joins TRBV29-1 to TRBJ1-1; unclear D gene. With 1 base removed from V and 1 base from J, the gap between germline ends came to 7 bases. Per germline, CDR1 SQVTM and CDR2 ANQGSEA. This CDR3 comprises 13 residues. The chain's CDR3 is CSVEVGTNTEAFF. The CDR3 DNA is TGCAGCGTTGAAGTGGGTACGAACACTGAAGCTTTCTTT.

This clonotype was detected many times. The chain links TRBV12-3 or TRBV12-4 to TRBJ2-3, with 10 nucleotides matching TRBD2. The V segment lost 4 bases and the J segment 2 bases; nucleotides outside the gene matches: 9. The length of the CDR3 is 17 residues. Here the CDR3 DNA reads TGTGCCAGCAGTTCCTTACAACTAGCGGGGTACACAGATACGCAGTATTTT. It encodes CASSSLQLAGYTDTQYF.

This clonotype was detected ten times or more. At one end, the junction sequence differs from germline, possibly due to a read error. The V call is TRBV20-1, the J call TRBJ2-3; D unclear. Germline V gene sequence: CDR1 DFQATT, CDR2 SNEGSKA (reference sequence). The CDR3 extends over 19 amino acids. CDR3 protein: CSARVLQTAPPTSTDTQYF. The CDR3 region has the DNA TGCAGTGCCAGAGTTCTCCAAACCGCCCCACCGACTAGCACAGATACGCAGTATTTT.